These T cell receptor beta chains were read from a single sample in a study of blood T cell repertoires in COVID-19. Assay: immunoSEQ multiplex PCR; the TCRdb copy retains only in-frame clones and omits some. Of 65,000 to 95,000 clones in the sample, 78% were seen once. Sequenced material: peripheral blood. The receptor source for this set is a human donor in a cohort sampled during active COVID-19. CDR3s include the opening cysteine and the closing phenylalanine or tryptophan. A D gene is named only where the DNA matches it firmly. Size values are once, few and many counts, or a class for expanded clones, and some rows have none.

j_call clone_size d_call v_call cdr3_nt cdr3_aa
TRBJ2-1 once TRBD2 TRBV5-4 TGTGCCAGCAGCTTAGCGGGGCCGGGATACAATGAGCAGTTCTTC CASSLAGPGYNEQFF
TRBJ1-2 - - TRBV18 TGTGCCAGCGCGTCGGGGGCTAACTATGGCTACACCTTC CASASGANYGYTF
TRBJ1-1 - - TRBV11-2 TGTGCCAGCAGCCGGTCGGGGAAACGGAACACTGAAGCTTTCTTT CASSRSGKRNTEAFF
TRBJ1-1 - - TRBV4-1 TGCGCCAGCAGCCAAGATGGAGGGCGGGCGGGCACTGAAGCTTTCTTT CASSQDGGRAGTEAFF
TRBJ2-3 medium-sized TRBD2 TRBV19 TGTGCCAGTAGTATCCCCTCACTAGCGGGAGGGCCAGATACGCAGTATTTT CASSIPSLAGGPDTQYF
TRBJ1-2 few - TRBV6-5 TGTGCCAGCAGTTACGACACCTATGGCTACACCTTC CASSYDTYGYTF
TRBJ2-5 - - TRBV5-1 TGCGCCAGCAGCTTGGGTACGGTTGAAGAGACCCAGTACTTC CASSLGTVEETQYF
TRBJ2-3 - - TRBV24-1 TGTGCCACCAACGACAGAGGCACAGATACGCAGTATTTT CATNDRGTDTQYF
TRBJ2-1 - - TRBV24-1 TGTGCCACCACTGTGCGCCCCTCCTACAATGAGCAGTTCTTC CATTVRPSYNEQFF
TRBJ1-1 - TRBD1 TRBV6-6 TGTGCCAGCAGTACAGGGGTGAACACTGAAGCTTTCTTT CASSTGVNTEAFF
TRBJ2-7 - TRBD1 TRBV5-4 TGTGCCAGCAGCCTAGAATGGACAGGAGGAGAGCAGTACTTC CASSLEWTGGEQYF
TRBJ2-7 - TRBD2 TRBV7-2 TGTGCCAGCAGCTTAGAAGCGGGGAGCGTCTACGAGCAGTACTTC CASSLEAGSVYEQYF
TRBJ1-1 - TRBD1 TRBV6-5 TGTGCCAGCAGTTATAGTCGACAGGGGAGTCAAGCTTTCTTT CASSYSRQGSQAFF
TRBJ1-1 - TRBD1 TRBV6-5 TGTGCCAGCAGTTACGGCGGCAGGGGGTGGAACACTGAAGCTTTCTTT CASSYGGRGWNTEAFF
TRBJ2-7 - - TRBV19 TGTGCCAGTAGCAGTGGCATCGAAAGCTCCTACGAGCAGTACTTC CASSSGIESSYEQYF
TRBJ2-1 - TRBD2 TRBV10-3 TGTGCCATCAGAAGCGGGGGGGCTTTTAATGAGCAGTTCTTC CAIRSGGAFNEQFF
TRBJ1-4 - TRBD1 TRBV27 TGTGCCAGCAGTCCCCAAGGGACAGCTTTTGAAAAACTGTTTTTT CASSPQGTAFEKLFF
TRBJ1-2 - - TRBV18 TGTGCCAGCTCACCTACCACCACTGACAGCTACATTTATGGCTACACCTTC CASSPTTTDSYIYGYTF
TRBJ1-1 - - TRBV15 TGTGCCACCAGCAGAGATCTGGAGTGGGAAGCTTTCTTT CATSRDLEWEAFF
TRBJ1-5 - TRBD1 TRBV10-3 TGTGCCATCAGTGCGGGGACAGGGACCGATCAGCCCCAGCATTTT CAISAGTGTDQPQHF
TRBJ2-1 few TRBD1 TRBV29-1 TGCAGCGCGGACAGGACAAGCTCCTACAATGAGCAGTTCTTC CSADRTSSYNEQFF
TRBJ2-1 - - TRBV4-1 TGCGCCAGCAGCCAGCATTTGGCGGGGTGGGCCTACAATGAGCAGTTCTTC CASSQHLAGWAYNEQFF
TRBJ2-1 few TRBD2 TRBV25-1 TGTGCCAGCAGTGCCTCGACTAGCGGGGGACGAGAGCAGTTCTTC CASSASTSGGREQFF
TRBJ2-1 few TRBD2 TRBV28 TGTGCCAGCAGTGTAACCAGCGGGATAAACAATGAGCAGTTCTTC CASSVTSGINNEQFF
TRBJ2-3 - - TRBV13 TGTGCCAGCAGCTTAGGAGCCGCCGATACGCAGTATTTT CASSLGAADTQYF
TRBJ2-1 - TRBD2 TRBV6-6 TGTGCCAGCAGTCCTAGCGGGCCCTACAATGAGCAGTTCTTC CASSPSGPYNEQFF
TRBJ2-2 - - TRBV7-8 TGTGCCAGCAGCCCCCGGGACTCCGCGAACACCGGGGAGCTGTTTTTT CASSPRDSANTGELFF
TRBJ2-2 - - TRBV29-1 TGCAGCGTTGACAGGGGCGCGAACACCGGGGAGCTGTTTTTT CSVDRGANTGELFF